This T cell receptor beta chain was sequenced during a study of cytomegalovirus exposure and HLA in healthy donors. Study outcomes and limitations: Most TCR sequences were rare, but some public TCRs occurred in many donors.

With 60 Vbeta and 13 Jbeta primers, the PCR was carried out. Profiling relied on immunoSEQ multiplex PCR, and the TCRdb table lists in-frame clones only, not all of them. Recorded here are approximately 100,000 clones; the top ten clones represent more than 0.5%. In regard to this clone: The antigen is undetermined.

CDR1 SEHNR and CDR2 FQNEAQ come from the germline V gene (reference sequence). The V and J ends lost 5 bases and 3 bases, in that order; junction bases with no gene match: 8. The CDR3 length is 15 residues. The receptor's source is a middle-aged man in good health and CMV-seronegative. The J gene is TRBJ1-1, the V gene TRBV7-9, with TRBD1 matching over 8 bases. The sequenced sample consisted of PBMCs. CDR3 sequence reads: CASSLGQGGDTEAFF. CDR3 DNA sequence: TGTGCCAGCAGCCTCGGACAGGGAGGGGACACTGAAGCTTTCTTT. Full variable domain (rest looked up from reference TRBV7-9 and TRBJ1-1): DTGVSQNPRHKITKRGQNVTFRCDPISEHNRLYWYRQTLGQGPEFLTYFQNEAQLEKSRLLSDRFSAERPKGSFSTLEIQRTEQGDSAMYLCASSLGQGGDTEAFFGQGTRLTVV.